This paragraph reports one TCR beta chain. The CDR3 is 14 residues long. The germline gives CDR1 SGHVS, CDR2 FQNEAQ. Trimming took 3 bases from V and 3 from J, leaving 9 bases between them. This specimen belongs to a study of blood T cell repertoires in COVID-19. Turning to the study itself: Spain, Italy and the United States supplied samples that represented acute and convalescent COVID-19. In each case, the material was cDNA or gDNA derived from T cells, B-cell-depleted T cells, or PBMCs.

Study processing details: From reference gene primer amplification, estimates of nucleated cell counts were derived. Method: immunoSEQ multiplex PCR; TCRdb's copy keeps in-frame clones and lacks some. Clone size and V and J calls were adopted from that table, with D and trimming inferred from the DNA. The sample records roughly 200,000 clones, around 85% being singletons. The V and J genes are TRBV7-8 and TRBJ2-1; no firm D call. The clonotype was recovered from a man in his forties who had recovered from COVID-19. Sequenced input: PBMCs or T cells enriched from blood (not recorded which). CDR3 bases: TGTGCCAGCAGCTTCCTTACCGGCTACAATGAGCAGTTCTTC. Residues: CASSFLTGYNEQFF.